Below are 26 T cell receptor beta chains sequenced from a single sample in a study of monozygotic twins with inflammatory bowel disease. From its re-call of the 5' RACE reads, TCRdb lists each CDR3 protein once, without DNA. The repertoire table contains 300,000 to 400,000 distinct CDR3 sequences. The sequenced sample consisted of blood. The receptors derive from a human donor with ulcerative colitis or Crohn's disease, or a healthy co-twin of an affected twin (not recorded which).

The chain uses TRBV4-1 and TRBJ2-7. This CDR3 contains 14 residues. Germline CDR1 is MGHRA and CDR2 is YSYEKL. CDR3 sequence: CASSQDGSSYEQYF.

V is TRBV5-1 and J is TRBJ2-2; the D gene TCRdb calls, TRBD1, cannot be checked with no DNA. Germline values: CDR1 SGHRS, CDR2 YFSETQ. CDR3 length: 15 amino acids. The CDR3 is CASSLGGQYTGELFF.

The genes are TRBV12-3 or TRBV12-4 and TRBJ2-3; without DNA, the TCRdb call of TRBD2 cannot be checked. This CDR3 comprises 17 residues. The CDR3 loop reads CASSHASGRSSTDTQYF.

The chain has TRBV5-1 and TRBJ2-7; TCRdb gives TRBD1 as the D gene, but with no DNA this cannot be confirmed. Germline CDR1 and CDR2: SGHRS and YFSETQ. The CDR3 consists of 14 residues. The CDR3 reads CASSFLQGAYEQYF.

The V and J genes are TRBV4-2 and TRBJ1-1; the D gene TCRdb calls, TRBD1, cannot be checked with no DNA. This CDR3 has 16 residues. Germline values: CDR1 LGHNA, CDR2 YNFKEQ. This CDR3 is CASSPSVTGMNTEAFF.

The V and J genes are TRBV10-3 and TRBJ2-5; TCRdb lists TRBD2, though no DNA is available to test this call. The CDR3 has 14 residues. Germline V gene data show CDR1 as ENHRY and CDR2 as SYGVKD. CDR3 region: CAISTSGGQETQYF.

The gene calls are TRBV5-1 and TRBJ2-2; the TRBD2 assignment by TCRdb is unverifiable without DNA. Germline V gene sequence: CDR1 SGHRS, CDR2 YFSETQ. The CDR3 is 15 amino acids. The CDR3 region is CASSERTENTGELFF. The full variable domain, its missing parts supplied by reference TRBV5-1 and TRBJ2-2, is KAGVTQTPRYLIKTRGQQVTLSCSPISGHRSVSWYQQTPGQGLQFLFEYFSETQRNKGNFPGRFSGRQFSNSRSEMNVSTLELGDSALYLCASSERTENTGELFFGEGSRLTVL.

The chain has TRBV12-3 or TRBV12-4 and TRBJ2-5; with no DNA, the TCRdb D assignment of TRBD1 cannot be verified. This CDR3 spans 14 amino acids. The chain's CDR3 is CASSLAGTGETQYF.

V usage is TRBV6-2 or TRBV6-3 and J usage is TRBJ2-2; TCRdb's assignment of TRBD2 cannot be checked, as there is no DNA. Germline CDR1 reads MNHEY; CDR2 reads SVGEGT. The CDR3 spans 15 residues. CDR3 loop: CASSYSSGRTGELFF.

The chain carries TRBV20-1 and TRBJ2-7. From germline, CDR1 is DFQATT and CDR2 SNEGSKA (reference sequence). This CDR3 has 13 residues. The CDR3 region is CSAKSATSYEQYF.

The V and J genes are TRBV12-3 or TRBV12-4 and TRBJ1-6; TCRdb gives TRBD1 as the D gene, but with no DNA this cannot be confirmed. This CDR3 is built from 14 residues. The chain's CDR3 is CASSLGTPGSPLHF.

The V and J genes are TRBV3-1 and TRBJ2-4; the D call of TRBD1 rests on TCRdb alone, since no DNA is present to check it. The CDR3 spans 16 residues. From germline, CDR1 is LGHDT and CDR2 YNNKEL (reference sequence). The CDR3 region is CASSRDTLIGGNIQYF.

The chain employs TRBV5-1 and TRBJ2-3. This CDR3 contains 14 residues. Germline lookup yields CDR1 SGHRS and CDR2 YFSETQ. This chain's CDR3 is CASSDLGRTDTQYF.

The chain employs TRBV5-1 and TRBJ1-5; TCRdb picks TRBD1, but there is no DNA to check that call. This CDR3 contains 14 residues. Germline CDR1 is SGHRS and CDR2 is YFSETQ. CDR3 loop: CASSLVAGGQPQHF.

The rearrangement links TRBV27 to TRBJ2-1; without DNA, the TCRdb call of TRBD1 cannot be checked. CDR3 length: 14 residues. CDR1 and CDR2 (germline): MNHEY, SMNVEV (reference sequence). CDR3 sequence: CASSTGTTSNEQFF.

The rearrangement uses TRBV18 and TRBJ2-7; with no DNA, the TCRdb D assignment of TRBD2 cannot be verified. Germline CDR1 KGHSH, CDR2 LQKENI. The CDR3 runs 15 residues. The CDR3: CASSPATSGSWEQYF.

The rearrangement uses TRBV30 and TRBJ1-1; no DNA is available, so the TRBD1 call from TCRdb remains unchecked. This CDR3 spans 15 amino acids. Germline V gene data show CDR1 as GTSNPN and CDR2 as SVGIG (reference sequence). The CDR3 protein is CAWSVLRTLLTEAFF.

This chain connects TRBV5-1 to TRBJ2-5; TCRdb's D gene call, TRBD2, goes unchecked for lack of DNA. The CDR3 spans 14 residues. Germline V gene lookup returns CDR1 SGHRS and CDR2 YFSETQ. The CDR3 here is CASSGRGAEETQYF.

The chain combines TRBV20-1 with TRBJ2-5; the D call of TRBD2 rests on TCRdb alone, since no DNA is present to check it. Germline V gene data show CDR1 as DFQATT and CDR2 as SNEGSKA (reference sequence). The CDR3 covers 15 residues. The CDR3 sequence: CSARTSGAAQETQYF.

The chain links TRBV28 to TRBJ2-1; the TCRdb D gene call, TRBD1, has no DNA to confirm it. The CDR3 sequence is 17 residues long. Germline CDR1 is MDHEN and CDR2 is SYDVKM. The CDR3: CASSLPQGTNSYNEQFF.

The rearrangement uses TRBV2 and TRBJ1-1; lacking DNA, the TRBD1 call made by TCRdb goes unchecked. Per germline, CDR1 SNHLY and CDR2 FYNNEI. The CDR3 length is 12 residues. The CDR3 is CASKRGQTEAFF.

This rearrangement joins TRBV20-1 to TRBJ2-1; TCRdb proposes TRBD2, but this gene call is untestable without DNA. CDR3 size: 13 residues. The V gene's germline CDR1 is DFQATT and CDR2 SNEGSKA (reference sequence). The CDR3 spells CSVAGGNVGEQFF.

Frequency places this clonotype as large. The CDR3 spells CASGTEARALHF. The gene calls are TRBV12-3 or TRBV12-4 and TRBJ1-6. CDR3 length equals 12 residues.

The CDR3: CASSLETGRESQYF. The V and J genes are TRBV7-2 and TRBJ2-5. Germline-derived CDR1 and CDR2 are SGHTA and FQGNSA. The CDR3 spans 14 residues. The full variable domain, in which reference TRBV7-2 and TRBJ2-5 provide the parts outside the CDR3, is GAGVSQSPSNKVTEKGKDVELRCDPISGHTALYWYRQSLGQGLEFLIYFQGNSAPDKSGLPSDRFSAERTGGSVSTLTIQRTQQEDSAVYLCASSLETGRESQYFGPGTRLLVL.

The chain is built from TRBV6-1 and TRBJ1-1; TCRdb designates TRBD1, a call that cannot be tested without DNA. Germline CDR1 and CDR2: MNHNS and SASEGT. The CDR3 consists of 16 residues. CDR3 residues: CASRTTDRPAQTEAFF.

V is TRBV9 and J is TRBJ2-2; the TCRdb D gene call, TRBD2, has no DNA to confirm it. The CDR3 consists of 17 residues. CDR1 is SGDLS, CDR2 YYNGEE, per germline. The chain's CDR3 is CASTALAGGSGTGELFF.